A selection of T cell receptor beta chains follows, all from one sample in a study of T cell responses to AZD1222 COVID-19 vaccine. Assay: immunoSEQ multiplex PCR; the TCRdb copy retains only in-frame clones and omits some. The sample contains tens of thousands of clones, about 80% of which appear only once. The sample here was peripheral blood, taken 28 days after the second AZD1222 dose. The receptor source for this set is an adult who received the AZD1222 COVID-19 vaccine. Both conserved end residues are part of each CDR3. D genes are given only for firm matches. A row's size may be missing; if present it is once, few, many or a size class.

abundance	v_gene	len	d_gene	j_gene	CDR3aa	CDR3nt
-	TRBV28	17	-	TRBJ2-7	CASSSQGGFKGPYEQYF	TGTGCCAGCAGCTCTCAGGGGGGTTTCAAAGGCCCATACGAGCAGTACTTC
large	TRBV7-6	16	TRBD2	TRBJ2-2	CASSFLTGEGIGELFF	TGTGCCAGCAGCTTCTTGACCGGGGAGGGGATCGGGGAGCTGTTTTTT
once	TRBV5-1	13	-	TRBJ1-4	CASSAGLGEKLFF	TGCGCCAGCAGCGCGGGACTGGGCGAAAAACTGTTTTTT
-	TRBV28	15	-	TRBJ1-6	CASSFGTSYNSPLHF	TGTGCCAGCAGTTTTGGGACCTCCTATAATTCACCCCTCCACTTT
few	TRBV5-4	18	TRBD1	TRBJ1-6	CASSFGFAGGKYNSPLHF	TGTGCCAGCAGCTTTGGCTTCGCAGGGGGCAAGTATAATTCACCCCTCCACTTT
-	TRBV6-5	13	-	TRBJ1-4	CASRSSAAEKLFF	TGTGCCAGCAGAAGCAGTGCGGCAGAAAAACTGTTTTTT
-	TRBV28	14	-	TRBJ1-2	CASSLSQGWRGYTF	TGTGCCAGCAGTTTATCCCAGGGTTGGCGTGGCTACACCTTC
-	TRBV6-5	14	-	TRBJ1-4	CASSSRLGDEKLFF	TGTGCCAGCAGCTCCCGTTTGGGAGATGAAAAACTGTTTTTT
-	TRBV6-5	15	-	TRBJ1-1	CASRTRGGAGTEAFF	TGTGCCAGCAGAACCCGGGGAGGAGCTGGCACTGAAGCTTTCTTT
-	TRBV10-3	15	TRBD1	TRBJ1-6	CAINAGTGVGSPLHF	TGTGCCATCAACGCCGGGACAGGGGTGGGTTCACCCCTCCACTTT
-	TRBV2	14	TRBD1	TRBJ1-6	CASTGDSYNSPLHF	TGTGCCAGCACCGGGGACAGTTATAATTCACCCCTCCACTTT
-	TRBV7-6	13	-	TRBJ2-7	CASSFGPDYEQYF	TGTGCCAGCAGCTTTGGACCCGACTACGAGCAGTACTTC
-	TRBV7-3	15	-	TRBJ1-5	CASSLTGGDNQPQHF	TGTGCCAGCAGCCTAACGGGGGGAGACAATCAGCCCCAGCATTTT
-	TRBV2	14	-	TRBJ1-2	CASSPEGEGYGYTF	TGTGCCAGCAGCCCTGAGGGGGAGGGTTATGGCTACACCTTC
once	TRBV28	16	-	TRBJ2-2	CASSPPRTMGPGELFF	TGTGCCAGCAGTCCCCCCCGGACAATGGGACCCGGGGAGCTGTTTTTT
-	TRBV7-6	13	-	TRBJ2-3	CASSPSTADTQYF	TGTGCCAGCAGCCCCAGTACGGCAGATACGCAGTATTTT
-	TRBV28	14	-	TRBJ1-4	CASGRGGPNEKLFF	TGTGCCAGCGGGAGGGGAGGGCCTAATGAAAAACTGTTTTTT
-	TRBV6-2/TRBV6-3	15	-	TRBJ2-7	CASSYSRDRPYEQYF	TGTGCCAGCAGTTACTCGCGGGACCGTCCCTACGAGCAGTACTTC
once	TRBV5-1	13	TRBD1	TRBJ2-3	CASSGTGADTQYF	TGCGCCAGCAGCGGCACAGGGGCAGATACGCAGTATTTT
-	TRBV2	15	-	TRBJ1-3	CASSPREGSGNTIYF	TGTGCCAGCAGTCCTCGAGAAGGTTCTGGAAACACCATATATTTT
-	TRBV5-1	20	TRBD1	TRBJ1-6	CASSLTAPFGQGKYNSPLHF	TGCGCCAGCAGCTTGACAGCGCCATTCGGACAGGGGAAATATAATTCACCCCTCCACTTT
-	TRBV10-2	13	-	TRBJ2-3	CASSEQGENTQYF	TGCGCCAGCAGTGAACAGGGAGAGAATACGCAGTATTTT
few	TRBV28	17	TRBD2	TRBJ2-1	CASSLFRSSGTHNEQFF	TGTGCCAGCAGTTTATTTCGGAGTAGCGGGACCCACAATGAGCAGTTCTTC
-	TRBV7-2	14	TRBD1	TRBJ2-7	CASRWEQGWGEQYF	TGTGCCAGCAGGTGGGAACAGGGGTGGGGCGAGCAGTACTTC
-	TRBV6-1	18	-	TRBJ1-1	CASSERGQALGENTEAFF	TGTGCCAGCAGTGAACGGGGTCAGGCTCTTGGTGAGAACACTGAAGCTTTCTTT
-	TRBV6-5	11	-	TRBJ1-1	CAIRENTEAFF	TGTGCCATCCGGGAGAACACTGAAGCTTTCTTT
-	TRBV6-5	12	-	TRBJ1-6	CASSYGDSPLHF	TGTGCCAGCAGTTACGGCGATTCACCCCTCCACTTT
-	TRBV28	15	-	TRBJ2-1	CASMVAGAVYNEQFF	TGTGCCAGCATGGTGGCGGGGGCGGTCTACAATGAGCAGTTCTTC
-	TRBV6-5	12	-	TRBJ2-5	CASSYSGKTQYF	TGTGCCAGCAGTTACTCTGGGAAGACCCAGTACTTC
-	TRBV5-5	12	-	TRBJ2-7	CASSLTRHEQYF	TGTGCCAGCAGCTTGACGAGGCACGAGCAGTACTTC
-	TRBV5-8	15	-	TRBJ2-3	CASSPRDSSTDTQYF	TGTGCCAGCAGCCCCAGGGATTCTAGCACAGATACGCAGTATTTT
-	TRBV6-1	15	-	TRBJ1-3	CASSEATVPGNTIYF	TGTGCCAGCAGTGAAGCAACGGTTCCGGGAAACACCATATATTTT
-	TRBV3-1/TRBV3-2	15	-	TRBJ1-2	CASSQDRAIYVSYTF	TGTGCCAGCAGCCAAGACAGGGCGATCTATGTTAGCTACACCTTC
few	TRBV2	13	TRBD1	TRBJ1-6	CASRGQGDSPLHF	TGTGCCAGCAGAGGACAGGGGGATTCACCCCTCCACTTT
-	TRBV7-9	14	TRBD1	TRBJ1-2	CASSRDSTDYGYTF	TGTGCCAGCAGCCGGGACAGCACAGACTATGGCTACACCTTC
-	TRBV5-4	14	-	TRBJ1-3	CASSRGGSGNTIYF	TGTGCCAGCAGCCGAGGGGGCTCTGGAAACACCATATATTTT
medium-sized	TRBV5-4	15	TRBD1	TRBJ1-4	CASSLYGTGKEKLFF	TGTGCCAGCAGCTTGTATGGGACAGGGAAAGAAAAACTGTTTTTT
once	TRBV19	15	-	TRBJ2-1	CASSSQAGETNEQFF	TGTGCCAGCTCCTCGCAGGCAGGAGAGACAAATGAGCAGTTCTTC
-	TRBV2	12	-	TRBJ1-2	CASSEIRVGYTF	TGTGCCAGCAGTGAAATTAGGGTCGGCTACACCTTC
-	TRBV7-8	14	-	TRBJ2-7	CASSLAGVSYEQYF	TGTGCCAGCAGCTTAGCGGGAGTGTCCTACGAGCAGTACTTC
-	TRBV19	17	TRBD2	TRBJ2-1	CASSQPGTSGSYNEQFF	TGTGCCAGTAGCCAACCCGGGACTAGCGGGAGTTACAATGAGCAGTTCTTC
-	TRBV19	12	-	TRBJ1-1	CASSMSNREAFF	TGTGCCAGTAGTATGTCGAATCGCGAAGCTTTCTTT
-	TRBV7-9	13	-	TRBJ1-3	CAITGSSGNTIYF	TGTGCCATCACGGGGAGCTCTGGAAACACCATATATTTT
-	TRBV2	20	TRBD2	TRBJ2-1	CASRAPGVRTSGGLYNEQFF	TGTGCCAGCAGGGCTCCCGGGGTCAGGACTAGCGGGGGCCTTTACAATGAGCAGTTCTTC
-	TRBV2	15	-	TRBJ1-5	CASSEAGPVNQPQHF	TGTGCCAGCAGCGAGGCGGGGCCTGTCAATCAGCCCCAGCATTTT
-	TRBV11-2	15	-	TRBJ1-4	CASSSRQEGNEKLFF	TGTGCCAGCAGCTCGCGACAGGAGGGAAATGAAAAACTGTTTTTT
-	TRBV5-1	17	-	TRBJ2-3	CASSFGGQISSTDTQYF	TGCGCCAGCAGCTTCGGGGGGCAGATATCTAGCACAGATACGCAGTATTTT
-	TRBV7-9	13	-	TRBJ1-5	CASSLSASQPQHF	TGTGCCAGCAGCTTATCAGCTTCCCAGCCCCAGCATTTT
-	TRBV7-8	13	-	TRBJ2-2	CASSPVNTGELFF	TGTGCCAGCAGCCCCGTAAACACCGGGGAGCTGTTTTTT
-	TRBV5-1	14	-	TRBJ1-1	CASSKQVTNTEAFF	TGCGCCAGCAGCAAACAGGTTACGAACACTGAAGCTTTCTTT
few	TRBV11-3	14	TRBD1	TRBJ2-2	CASSPGTGEQELFF	TGTGCCAGCAGCCCCGGGACAGGGGAACAGGAGCTGTTTTTT
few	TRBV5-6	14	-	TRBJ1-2	CASSFGQDHYGYTF	TGTGCCAGCAGCTTCGGGCAGGACCACTATGGCTACACCTTC
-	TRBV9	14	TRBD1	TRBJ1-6	CASSGDRGYSPLHF	TGTGCCAGCAGCGGGGACAGGGGGTACTCACCCCTCCACTTT
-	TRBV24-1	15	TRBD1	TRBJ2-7	CATSETGTGLHEQYF	TGTGCCACCAGTGAAACCGGGACAGGGCTCCACGAGCAGTACTTC
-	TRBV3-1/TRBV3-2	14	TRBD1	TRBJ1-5	CASSQDTGDQPQHF	TGTGCCAGCAGCCAGGACACAGGGGATCAGCCCCAGCATTTT
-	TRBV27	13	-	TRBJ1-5	CASSLRGGQSQHF	TGTGCCAGCAGTTTAAGAGGTGGACAGTCCCAGCATTTT
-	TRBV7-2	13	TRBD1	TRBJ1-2	CASSHGQGRGYTF	TGTGCCAGCAGCCACGGACAGGGTCGTGGCTACACCTTC
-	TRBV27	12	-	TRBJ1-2	CASSFTSGGYTF	TGTGCCAGCAGTTTTACTTCAGGAGGCTACACCTTC
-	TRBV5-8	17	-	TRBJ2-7	CASSPAGIALSSYEQYF	TGTGCCAGCAGCCCCGCCGGGATAGCGTTGAGCTCCTACGAGCAGTACTTC
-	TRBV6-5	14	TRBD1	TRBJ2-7	CATYRTGTTYEQYF	TGTGCCACTTATCGGACAGGGACGACCTACGAGCAGTACTTC